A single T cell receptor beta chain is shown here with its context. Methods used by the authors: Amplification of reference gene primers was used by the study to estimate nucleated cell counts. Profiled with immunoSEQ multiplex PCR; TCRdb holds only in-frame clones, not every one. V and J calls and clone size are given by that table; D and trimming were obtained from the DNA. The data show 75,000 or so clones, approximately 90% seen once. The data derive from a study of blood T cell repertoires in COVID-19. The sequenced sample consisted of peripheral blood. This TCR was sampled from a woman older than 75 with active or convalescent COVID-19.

The CDR3 nucleotides read TGTGCCAGTAGTATTACGGGCCAGGGGGATGAAAAACTGTTTTTT. This codes for CASSITGQGDEKLFF. The chain couples TRBV19 to TRBJ1-4; 7 nucleotides match TRBD1. With 3 bases clipped from V and 6 bases from J, the junction kept 7 bases outside the gene matches. Germline CDR1 is LNHDA and CDR2 is SQIVND (reference sequence). CDR3 length: 15 residues.